The subject of this entry is one TCR beta chain. This specimen comes from a study of Ad26.COV2.S vaccination and SARS-CoV-2 variants. The V gene's germline CDR1 is SGHDT and CDR2 YYEEEE. The V end was cut by 0 bases, the J end by 2 bases, with 6 bases between. This CDR3 region has 14 residues. Method: immunoSEQ multiplex PCR; TCRdb's copy keeps in-frame clones and lacks some. The sample contains about 350,000 clones, around 89% of which appear only once. Treatment given: about 20 received Ad26.COV2.S at low or high dose, single or two shots; about 5 received placebo; per-sample allocation not given. Following the first vaccine or placebo injection, samples were taken on day 63.

The receptor was derived from a person between 18 and 65 years old who received the Ad26.COV2.S COVID-19 vaccine or a placebo. The chain couples TRBV5-6 to TRBJ1-5; D remains ambiguous. The sequenced sample was peripheral blood, obtained in a trial of Ad26.COV2.S vaccine versus placebo. CDR3 coding DNA: TGTGCCAGCAGCTTGGACGGCCGCAATCAGCCCCAGCATTTT. This sequence encodes CASSLDGRNQPQHF.